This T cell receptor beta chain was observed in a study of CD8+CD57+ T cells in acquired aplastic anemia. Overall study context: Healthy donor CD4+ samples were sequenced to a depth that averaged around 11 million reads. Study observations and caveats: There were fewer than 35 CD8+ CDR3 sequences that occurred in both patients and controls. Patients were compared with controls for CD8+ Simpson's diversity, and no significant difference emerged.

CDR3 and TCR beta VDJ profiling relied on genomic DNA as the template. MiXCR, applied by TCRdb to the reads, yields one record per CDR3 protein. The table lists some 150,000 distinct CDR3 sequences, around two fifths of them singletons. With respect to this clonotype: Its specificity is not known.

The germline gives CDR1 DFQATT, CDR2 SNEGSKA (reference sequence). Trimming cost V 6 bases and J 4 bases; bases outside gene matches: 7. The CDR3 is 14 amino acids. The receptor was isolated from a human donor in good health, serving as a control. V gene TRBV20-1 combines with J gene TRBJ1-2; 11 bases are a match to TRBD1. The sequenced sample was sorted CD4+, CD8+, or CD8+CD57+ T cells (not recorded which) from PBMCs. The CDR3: CSAPGTGGFYGYTF. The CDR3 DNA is TGCAGTGCCCCCGGGACAGGGGGATTCTATGGCTACACCTTC.